A single sample is the source of the 29 T cell receptor beta chains below, sequenced in a study of PD-1 blockade in classical Hodgkin lymphoma. Assay: immunoSEQ multiplex PCR; the TCRdb copy retains only in-frame clones and omits some. The data contain approximately 14,000 clones, around 88% of them singletons. All patients experienced relapse after autologous stem cell transplantation, and brentuximab vedotin exposure was variable. The material was peripheral blood mononuclear cells (PBMCs), obtained before the second cycle of nivolumab. These receptors originate from a human donor with classical Hodgkin lymphoma.

In its sample, this clone was seen a few times. V usage is TRBV19 and J usage is TRBJ2-7, with D unclear. V lost 5 bases, J lost 3 bases, and 5 bases lay in between. This CDR3 has 11 amino acids. The germline gives CDR1 LNHDA, CDR2 SQIVND (reference sequence). CDR3 region: CASSAGYEQYF. CDR3 coding DNA: TGTGCCAGTAGTGCAGGCTACGAGCAGTACTTC.

The J gene is TRBJ2-5, the V gene TRBV5-1; 11 bases agree with TRBD1. After removal of 3 bases from V and 5 bases from J, the junction contained 6 bases not matched to a gene. Germline V gives CDR1 SGHRS, CDR2 YFSETQ. CDR3 length: 15 amino acids. The CDR3 region is CASSYGQGAWETQYF. The CDR3, as DNA: TGCGCCAGCAGCTACGGACAGGGGGCATGGGAGACCCAGTACTTC.

V gene TRBV28 combines with J gene TRBJ2-6; no definite D call. CDR1 and CDR2 from the germline V gene are MDHEN and SYDVKM. This CDR3 contains 15 residues. The V end was cut by 3 bases, the J end by 0 bases, with 6 bases between. This CDR3 reads CASSFEISGANVLTF. The CDR3, as DNA: TGTGCCAGCAGTTTTGAGATCTCTGGGGCCAACGTCCTGACTTTC.

The genes are TRBV14 and TRBJ1-2, with D uncertain. The CDR3 length is 12 residues. V was trimmed by 1 base and J by 5 bases, leaving 5 bases between them. The germline V gene has CDR1 SGHDN and CDR2 FVKESK. The CDR3 protein is CASSQVGYGYTF. As DNA, the CDR3 is TGTGCCAGCAGCCAAGTCGGGTATGGCTACACCTTC.

The chain employs TRBV5-1 and TRBJ2-1; 9 bases are a match to TRBD1. The germline V gene has CDR1 SGHRS and CDR2 YFSETQ. J was trimmed by 6 bases and V by 5 bases; bases with no gene match: 12. The CDR3 is 16 amino acids. For the CDR3, the DNA is TGCGCCAGCAGACCAACAGGGGGCATACCCTCCAATGAGCAGTTCTTC. Amino acids: CASRPTGGIPSNEQFF.

The CDR3 protein is CASSLRGGNQPQHF. CDR3 sequence (DNA): TGCGCCAGCAGCTTAAGGGGAGGCAATCAGCCCCAGCATTTT. The chain joins TRBV5-1 to TRBJ1-5; D perhaps matches TRBD1 (5 bases). Germline CDR1 and CDR2: SGHRS and YFSETQ. The CDR3 is made up of 14 amino acids. Between the trimmed V and J ends, which lost 2 bases and 2 bases, there was a span of 8 bases.

This chain uses TRBV5-1 with TRBJ1-2; no clear D. The CDR3 is made up of 13 amino acids. The V end was cut by 3 bases, the J end by 5 bases, with 11 bases between. The germline V gene encodes CDR1 SGHRS and CDR2 YFSETQ. The CDR3 region has the DNA TGCGCCAGCAGCTCCGGAGGTTGGTATGGCTACACCTTC. Translating gives CASSSGGWYGYTF.

This chain links TRBV5-1 with TRBJ2-1, with TRBD2 matching over 14 bases. CDR1 is SGHRS, CDR2 YFSETQ, per germline. The ends lost 4 bases at V and 1 base at J; junction bases unmatched: 4. This CDR3 is built from 17 residues. The CDR3 sequence: CASSPGLAGESYNEQFF. Here the CDR3 DNA reads TGCGCCAGCAGCCCGGGACTAGCGGGAGAGTCCTACAATGAGCAGTTCTTC. Full variable domain (missing parts from reference TRBV5-1 and TRBJ2-1): KAGVTQTPRYLIKTRGQQVTLSCSPISGHRSVSWYQQTPGQGLQFLFEYFSETQRNKGNFPGRFSGRQFSNSRSEMNVSTLELGDSALYLCASSPGLAGESYNEQFFGPGTRLTVL.

The chain recombines TRBV18 with TRBJ1-2; tentatively, D is TRBD1 (6 bases). This CDR3 contains 13 residues. Germline V gene data show CDR1 as KGHSH and CDR2 as LQKENI. The ends were cut back, 6 bases at V and 0 bases at J, with 8 bases in the middle. CDR3 residues: CASSPGANYGYTF. In DNA form, the CDR3 reads TGTGCCAGCTCTCCAGGGGCTAACTATGGCTACACCTTC.

The V and J genes are TRBV5-1 and TRBJ2-1; 10 positions agree with TRBD1. The germline V gene has CDR1 SGHRS and CDR2 YFSETQ. The V gene end was trimmed by 3 bases and the J gene end by 5 bases; junction bases not matched to a gene: 5. The CDR3 runs to 15 residues. The CDR3 protein is CASSSGQGVHNEQFF. The CDR3 nucleotides are TGCGCCAGCAGCTCAGGACAGGGGGTCCACAATGAGCAGTTCTTC. Full variable domain (outside the CDR3, taken from reference TRBV5-1 and TRBJ2-1): KAGVTQTPRYLIKTRGQQVTLSCSPISGHRSVSWYQQTPGQGLQFLFEYFSETQRNKGNFPGRFSGRQFSNSRSEMNVSTLELGDSALYLCASSSGQGVHNEQFFGPGTRLTVL.

The rearrangement joins TRBV19 to TRBJ2-5; D remains ambiguous. The germline gives CDR1 LNHDA, CDR2 SQIVND (reference sequence). There are 11 residues in the CDR3. Trimming took 8 bases from V and 4 from J, leaving 8 bases between them. CDR3 residues: CASSSAETQYF. The CDR3, as DNA: TGTGCCAGTTCCTCCGCAGAGACCCAGTACTTC.

The chain employs TRBV20-1 and TRBJ2-1; no definite D call. CDR3 length equals 11 residues. The germline CDR1 and CDR2 sequences are DFQATT and SNEGSKA (reference sequence). The germline V and J ends were trimmed by 3 bases and 9 bases, with 9 bases remaining between them. CDR3 DNA sequence: TGCAGTGCTAGGGGGTGGAGTGAGCAGTTCTTC. This encodes CSARGWSEQFF.

The chain carries TRBV25-1 and TRBJ2-7; 7 nucleotides line up with TRBD1. This CDR3 region has 16 residues. Germline CDR1 MGHDK, CDR2 SYGVNS. Trimming cost V 2 bases and J 3 bases; bases outside gene matches: 10. DNA of the CDR3: TGTGCCAGCAGTGAAGCCCCCGGGACAGCGCGCTACGAGCAGTACTTC. Translating it yields CASSEAPGTARYEQYF.

The chain has TRBV14 and TRBJ2-1, with a tentative D call TRBD1 (6 bases). The CDR3 has 15 residues. The germline gives CDR1 SGHDN, CDR2 FVKESK. V shed 7 bases and J shed 4 bases, with 17 bases lying between them. CDR3 loop: CASTQKGVGYNEQFF. The CDR3 DNA sequence: TGTGCCAGCACCCAGAAGGGGGTAGGATACAATGAGCAGTTCTTC.

CDR3 protein: CASSSYTHEQYF. In nucleotides, the CDR3 is TGTGCCAGCAGTTCATACACACACGAGCAGTACTTC. The chain joins TRBV28 to TRBJ2-7; D ambiguous. Deletions cut 4 bases from V and 5 bases from J, with 9 bases between. The germline V gene has CDR1 MDHEN and CDR2 SYDVKM. This CDR3 has 12 residues.

The chain employs TRBV5-4 and TRBJ1-3; TRBD1 agrees at 8 bases. Germline loops: CDR1 SGHNT, CDR2 YYREEE (reference sequence). The CDR3 has 15 amino acids. Unmatched junction bases numbered 3, after V lost 4 bases and J lost 0 bases. CDR3 DNA sequence: TGTGCCAGCAGCACCGACAGGGGCTCTGGAAACACCATATATTTT. This encodes CASSTDRGSGNTIYF.

The chain recombines TRBV14 with TRBJ1-2; 8 nucleotides agree with TRBD1. The CDR3 is 15 amino acids. The trim removed 4 bases at V and 8 bases at J, leaving 12 bases unmatched. The germline V gene encodes CDR1 SGHDN and CDR2 FVKESK. The CDR3 here is CASSRQTGDLEGYTF. CDR3 nucleotides: TGTGCCAGCAGCCGCCAGACAGGGGACTTGGAAGGCTACACCTTC.

The rearrangement uses TRBV7-9 and TRBJ2-7; D perhaps matches TRBD1 (6 bases). CDR3 length equals 16 residues. V gave up 5 bases and J gave up 2 bases, with 19 bases separating them. The germline V gene has CDR1 SEHNR and CDR2 FQNEAQ (reference sequence). The CDR3 reads CASSLIRGSSPYEQYF. The CDR3 nucleotides are TGTGCCAGCAGCCTTATCAGGGGATCCTCACCCTACGAGCAGTACTTC.

The sample holds one count of this clone. V is TRBV9 and J is TRBJ2-3, with 7 positions matching TRBD1. The trim removed 3 bases at V and 0 bases at J, leaving 1 base unmatched. CDR1 and CDR2 from the germline V gene are SGDLS and YYNGEE. The CDR3 has 14 residues. Here the CDR3 DNA reads TGTGCCAGCAGCGCGACAGGGAGCACAGATACGCAGTATTTT. This gives the protein CASSATGSTDTQYF.

This chain connects TRBV7-3 to TRBJ2-5, with D tentatively TRBD1 (5 bases). V was trimmed by 5 bases and J by 4 bases, leaving 14 bases between them. The CDR3 runs to 14 residues. Germline loops: CDR1 SGHTA, CDR2 FQGTGA. The CDR3 DNA reads TGTGCCAGCAGCCCCAGGACAATGCCAGAGACCCAGTACTTC. Translating gives CASSPRTMPETQYF.

The V and J genes are TRBV19 and TRBJ2-2; 10 bases line up with TRBD1. V trimming: 7 bases; J trimming: 4 bases; junction bases outside the gene matches: 3. The CDR3 has 14 residues. CDR1 is LNHDA and CDR2 is SQIVND in the germline V gene (reference sequence). DNA for the CDR3: TGTGCCAGTACCCGGGACAGGGGCACCGGGGAGCTGTTTTTT. It translates to CASTRDRGTGELFF.

This chain uses TRBV2 with TRBJ2-3; D is uncertain. The CDR3 is 12 residues long. Germline CDR1 and CDR2: SNHLY and FYNNEI. The germline V and J ends were trimmed by 1 base and 11 bases, with 10 bases remaining between them. CDR3 protein: CASSEDGVGQYF. The CDR3 DNA reads as TGTGCCAGCAGTGAAGATGGGGTGGGGCAGTATTTT.

This clone was seen only once. The J gene is TRBJ2-1, the V gene TRBV28, with 10 bases identical to TRBD1. Germline trimming cut 8 bases from V and 4 bases from J; bases unmatched to any gene: 11. The length of the CDR3 is 16 residues. Germline V CDR1 and CDR2: MDHEN, SYDVKM. CDR3 residues: CASPPPTGGLYNEQFF. CDR3 nucleotides: TGTGCCAGCCCGCCACCGACAGGGGGCCTTTACAATGAGCAGTTCTTC.

V is TRBV9 and J is TRBJ1-2, with 11 bases that match TRBD1. CDR1 and CDR2 (germline): SGDLS, YYNGEE. CDR3 length equals 15 residues. The V gene end was trimmed by 2 bases and the J gene end by 4 bases; junction bases not matched to a gene: 4. Written as DNA, the CDR3 is TGTGCCAGCAGCGTTCCTGGGACAGGGGGCTATGGCTACACCTTC. Translation gives CASSVPGTGGYGYTF.

V and J are TRBV5-6 and TRBJ1-2; the D is unclear. The V and J ends lost 1 base and 2 bases respectively, with 0 bases between them. This CDR3 contains 11 residues. Germline CDR1 and CDR2: SGHDT and YYEEEE. For the CDR3, the DNA is TGTGCCAGCAGCTTGAACTATGGCTACACCTTC. Translated, it gives CASSLNYGYTF.

The chain couples TRBV27 to TRBJ2-1, with a tentative D call TRBD2 (5 bases). Trimming removed 3 bases at V and 1 base at J, with 10 bases between. Germline CDR1 and CDR2: MNHEY and SMNVEV (reference sequence). The length of the CDR3 is 15 residues. CDR3: CASSLAGRSYNEQFF. CDR3 coding DNA: TGTGCCAGCAGTTTGGCGGGTAGATCCTACAATGAGCAGTTCTTC.

The chain uses TRBV18 and TRBJ1-1; 9 nucleotides line up with TRBD1. Germline trimming cut 5 bases from V and 3 bases from J; bases unmatched to any gene: 4. Germline CDR1 reads KGHSH; CDR2 reads LQKENI. The CDR3 totals 14 residues. The CDR3 loop reads CASSGDRGYTEAFF. The CDR3 nucleotides are TGTGCCAGCTCAGGAGACAGGGGGTACACTGAAGCTTTCTTT.

This chain uses TRBV13 with TRBJ2-2, with TRBD1 identical over 7 bases. In germline, CDR1 is PRHDT, CDR2 FYEKMQ (reference sequence). The trim removed 2 bases at V and 5 bases at J, leaving 8 bases unmatched. The CDR3 contains 16 residues. The CDR3 DNA is TGTGCCAGCAGCTTATGGGCTGACAGGGAGACCGGGGAGCTGTTTTTT. As protein: CASSLWADRETGELFF.

The V call is TRBV2, the J call TRBJ2-7, with 8 bases aligning to TRBD1. V dropped 5 bases and J dropped 10; count of bases not matched to a gene: 7. The CDR3 loop spans 12 amino acids. Germline CDR1 SNHLY, CDR2 FYNNEI. The CDR3 DNA sequence: TGTGCCAGCAGTCAACTTGGACAGGGACAGTACTTC. It yields the protein CASSQLGQGQYF. Supplemented by reference TRBV2 and TRBJ2-7, the full variable domain reads EPEVTQTPSHQVTQMGQEVILRCVPISNHLYFYWYRQILGQKVEFLVSFYNNEISEKSEIFDDQFSVERPDGSNFTLKIRSTKLEDSAMYFCASSQLGQGQYFGPGTRLTVT.